The source of this TCR beta chain is a study of blood T cells in healthy people across ages (dated by TCRdb to between 2014 and 2017). For the study in its entirety: Template switching captured roughly one uniquely barcoded TCR beta cDNA molecule per two T cells in model experiments. To avoid experimental bias, donors of different ages were distributed randomly across sequencing lanes. For two donors (one aged 18 to 30 and one aged 80 or older), the study analyzed two additional independent replicas of 1 million unique cDNA reads from the same blood draw. The donors were split into four age groups: young (average around 16 years), middle-aged (around 37), aged (approximately 59) and long-lived (under 85). The study measured age-related changes in TCR beta repertoire diversity using deep sequencing normalized with unique cDNA molecular identifiers. General findings and caveats noted by the study authors: There was a strong correlation between observed TCR beta diversity and the percentage of naive T cells measured by flow cytometry. Estimates of total diversity based on one million sequenced T cells were considered lower bounds and underestimates. Compared with the aged group, the long-lived group had more naive CD4+ T cells, fewer expanded clones and increased TCR diversity, a pattern suggesting age selection. Because donor CMV infection status was unknown, age-related changes in expanded clonotypes were potentially confounded. Since profiling was done on bulk unsorted PBMCs, naive and antigen-experienced compartments could not be conclusively compared. Observed TCR beta diversity per million T cells fell roughly linearly with age, and a significant reduction was already apparent by age roughly 40.

The donors were under 40 Caucasian individuals from Russia, aged 6 to 90 years, who were systemically healthy. Around 10 milliliters of peripheral blood were collected from each donor into EDTA-treated Vacutainer tubes. Ficoll-Paque density-gradient centrifugation was used to isolate PBMCs, with at least 6 million per sample. Total RNA was extracted from PBMCs with Trizol reagent, with at least 6 micrograms obtained per sample. For every donor, flow cytometry on a PBMC aliquot measured the percentage of naive CD45RAhigh/CD27high T cells. Inclusive of the bounding cysteine and phenylalanine, the CDR3 is 14 residues long. Only CDR3 DNA remains: 42 bases, in frame from the first base. V loses 0 bases, J loses 3 bases, and the germline ends lie 11 bases apart. Based on the germline V gene (reference sequence), the CDR1 and CDR2 sequences are DFQATT and SNEGSKA. This clonotype was found a few times. No antigen is known for it. The input lacks base qualities; no much larger clone sits a single base away.

Library generation was performed with 5' RACE. Data came from an Illumina HiSeq 2500. A second PCR of about 6 to 12 cycles was performed with a sample-barcoded 5' primer and a J-beta primer mix. A unique molecular identifier was introduced onto each TCR beta cDNA molecule by a template-switch 5' adaptor carrying 12 random nucleotides. At least 2.5 million CDR3-containing paired-end reads were obtained from each sample. First-strand cDNA synthesis was performed from all RNA using the Mint cDNA synthesis kit, with priming by a TRBC-specific oligonucleotide. Following uracil-DNA glycosylase treatment, all cDNA underwent a first 18-cycle PCR with the universal primers M1SS and BC2_uni_R. In the authors' own workflow: For normalization, 1 million high-quality reads were randomly selected from each sample, with every read carrying a distinct molecular identifier. Instead of being binned into consensus sequences, reads that shared molecular identifiers were thrown out. MiTCR, with a Q25 quality threshold and the strictest error-elimination algorithm, was used for CDR3 identification, clonotype clustering and error correction. A nonparametric unseen species model with Euler transformation was used to estimate a lower bound on total TCR beta diversity. TCRdb passed the public sequencing reads through fastp at Q25 and MiXCR, retaining productive beta sequences. Each record represents a unique CDR3 protein, reported with the most common genes and DNA among its rows. Here the V and J calls rest on TCRdb's processing, not on the authors' analysis. The sample table lists hundreds of thousands of distinct CDR3 sequences, roughly 27% of them with a count of one. The top ten clones comprise roughly 30% of the sample.

The sequence came from a woman in her sixties or seventies in good health. The rearranged chain carries TRBV20-1 and TRBJ1-1; TRBD1 is a possible D gene, resting on 6 matching bases. The sequencing input was blood. The sequence in DNA is TGCAGTGCTAGAGAAAGGGGGGCAGACACTGAAGCTTTCTTT. It translates as CSARERGADTEAFF.